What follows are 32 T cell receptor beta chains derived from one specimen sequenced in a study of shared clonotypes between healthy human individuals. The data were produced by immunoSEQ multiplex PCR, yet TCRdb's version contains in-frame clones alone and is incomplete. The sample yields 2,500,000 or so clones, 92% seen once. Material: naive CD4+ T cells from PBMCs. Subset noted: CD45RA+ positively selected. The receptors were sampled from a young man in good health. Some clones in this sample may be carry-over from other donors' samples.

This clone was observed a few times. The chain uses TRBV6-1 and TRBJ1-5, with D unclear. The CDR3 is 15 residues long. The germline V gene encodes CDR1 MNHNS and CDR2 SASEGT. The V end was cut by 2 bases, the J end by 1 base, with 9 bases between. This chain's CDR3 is CASSELSRSNQPQHF. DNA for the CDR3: TGTGCCAGCAGTGAATTAAGCAGAAGCAATCAGCCCCAGCATTTT.

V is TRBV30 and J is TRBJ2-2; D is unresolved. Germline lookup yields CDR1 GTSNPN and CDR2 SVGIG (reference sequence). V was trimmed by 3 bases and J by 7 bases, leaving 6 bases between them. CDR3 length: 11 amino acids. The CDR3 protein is CAWSANGELFF. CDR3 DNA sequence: TGTGCCTGGAGCGCGAACGGGGAGCTGTTTTTT.

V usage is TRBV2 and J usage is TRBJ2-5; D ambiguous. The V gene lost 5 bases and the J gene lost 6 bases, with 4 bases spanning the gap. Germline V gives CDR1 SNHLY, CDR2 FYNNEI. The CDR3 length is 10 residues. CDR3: CASSTKTQYF. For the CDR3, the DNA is TGTGCCAGCAGTACGAAGACCCAGTACTTC. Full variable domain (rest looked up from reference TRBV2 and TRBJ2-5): EPEVTQTPSHQVTQMGQEVILRCVPISNHLYFYWYRQILGQKVEFLVSFYNNEISEKSEIFDDQFSVERPDGSNFTLKIRSTKLEDSAMYFCASSTKTQYFGPGTRLLVL.

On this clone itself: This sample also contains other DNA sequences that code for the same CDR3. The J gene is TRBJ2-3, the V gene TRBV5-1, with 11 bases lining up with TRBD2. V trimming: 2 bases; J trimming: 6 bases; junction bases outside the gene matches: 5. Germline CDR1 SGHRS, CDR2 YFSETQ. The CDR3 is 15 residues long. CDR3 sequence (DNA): TGCGCCAGCAGCTTTGGGACTAGCGGAGGGGATACGCAGTATTTT. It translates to CASSFGTSGGDTQYF.

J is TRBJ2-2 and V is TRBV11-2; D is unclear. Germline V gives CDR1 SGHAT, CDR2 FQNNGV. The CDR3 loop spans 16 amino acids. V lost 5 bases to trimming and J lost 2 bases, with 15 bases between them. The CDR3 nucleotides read TGTGCCAGCAGCCCCTCGGCAAGTTCTAACACCGGGGAGCTGTTTTTT. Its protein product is CASSPSASSNTGELFF.

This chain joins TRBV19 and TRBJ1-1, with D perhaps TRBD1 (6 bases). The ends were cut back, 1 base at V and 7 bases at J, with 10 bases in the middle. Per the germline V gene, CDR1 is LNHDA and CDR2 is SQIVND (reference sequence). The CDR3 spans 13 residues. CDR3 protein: CASSIGQASEAFF. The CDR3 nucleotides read TGTGCCAGTAGTATAGGACAGGCCAGTGAAGCTTTCTTT.

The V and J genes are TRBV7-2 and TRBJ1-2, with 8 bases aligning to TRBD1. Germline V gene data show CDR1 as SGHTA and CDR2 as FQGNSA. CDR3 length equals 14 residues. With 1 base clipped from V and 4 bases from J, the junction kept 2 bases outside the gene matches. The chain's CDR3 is CASSLDRGTYGYTF. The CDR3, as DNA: TGTGCCAGCAGCTTAGACAGGGGGACCTATGGCTACACCTTC. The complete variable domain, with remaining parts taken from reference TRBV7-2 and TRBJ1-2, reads GAGVSQSPSNKVTEKGKDVELRCDPISGHTALYWYRQSLGQGLEFLIYFQGNSAPDKSGLPSDRFSAERTGGSVSTLTIQRTQQEDSAVYLCASSLDRGTYGYTFGSGTRLTVV.

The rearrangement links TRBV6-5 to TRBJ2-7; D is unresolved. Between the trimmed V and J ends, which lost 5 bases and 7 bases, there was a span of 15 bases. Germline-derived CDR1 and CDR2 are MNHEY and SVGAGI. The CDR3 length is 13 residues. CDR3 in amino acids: CASSPTPVGEQYF. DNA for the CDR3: TGTGCCAGCAGTCCGACCCCCGTAGGGGAGCAGTACTTC.

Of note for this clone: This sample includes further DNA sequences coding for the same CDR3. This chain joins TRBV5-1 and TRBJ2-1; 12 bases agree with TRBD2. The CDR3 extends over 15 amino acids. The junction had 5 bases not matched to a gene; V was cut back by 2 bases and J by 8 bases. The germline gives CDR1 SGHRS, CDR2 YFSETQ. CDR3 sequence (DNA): TGCGCCAGCAGCTTAAGACTAGCGGGAGTGCATGAGCAGTTCTTC. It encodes CASSLRLAGVHEQFF.

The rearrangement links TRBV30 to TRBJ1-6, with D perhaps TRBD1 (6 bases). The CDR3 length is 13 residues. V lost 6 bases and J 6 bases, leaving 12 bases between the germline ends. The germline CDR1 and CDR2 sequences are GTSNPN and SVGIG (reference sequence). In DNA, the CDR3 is TGTGCCTGCGCAGGGGCCCCTAATTCACCCCTCCACTTT. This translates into CACAGAPNSPLHF.

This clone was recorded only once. Written as DNA, the CDR3 is TGTGCCTGGACGGGTCGGCCGAATTCACCCCTCCACTTT. This gives the protein CAWTGRPNSPLHF. This sequence joins TRBV30 and TRBJ1-6; D is ambiguous. V was trimmed by 4 bases and J by 7 bases, leaving 11 bases between them. The CDR3 extends over 13 amino acids. CDR1 GTSNPN and CDR2 SVGIG come from the germline V gene (reference sequence).

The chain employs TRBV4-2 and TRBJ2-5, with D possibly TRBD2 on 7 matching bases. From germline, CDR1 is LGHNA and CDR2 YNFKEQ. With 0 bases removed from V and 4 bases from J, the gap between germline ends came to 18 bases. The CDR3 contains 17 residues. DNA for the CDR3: TGTGCCAGCAGCCAAGACCCCGGGGGGCGCCGAAGAGAGACCCAGTACTTC. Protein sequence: CASSQDPGGRRRETQYF.

Here the CDR3 DNA reads TGCGCCAGCAGCCAAGTTTATGCCGGACTAGCGGGAGATTCTTCCTACGAGCAGTACTTC. Amino acid sequence: CASSQVYAGLAGDSSYEQYF. This sequence joins TRBV4-3 and TRBJ2-7, with 13 bases aligning to TRBD2. The CDR3 runs to 20 residues. V dropped 1 base and J dropped 1; count of bases not matched to a gene: 13. CDR1 is LGHNA and CDR2 is YSLEER in the germline V gene.

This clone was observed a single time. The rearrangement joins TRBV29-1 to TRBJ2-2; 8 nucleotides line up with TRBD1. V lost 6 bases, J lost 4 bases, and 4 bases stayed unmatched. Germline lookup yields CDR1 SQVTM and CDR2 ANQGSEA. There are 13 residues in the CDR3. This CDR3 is CSVDRAGTGELFF. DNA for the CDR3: TGCAGCGTGGACAGGGCGGGCACCGGGGAGCTGTTTTTT.

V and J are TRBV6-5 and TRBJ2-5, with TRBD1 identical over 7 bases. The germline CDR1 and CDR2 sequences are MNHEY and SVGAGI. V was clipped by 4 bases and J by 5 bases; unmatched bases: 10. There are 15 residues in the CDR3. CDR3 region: CASSSDRDPWETQYF. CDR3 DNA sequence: TGTGCCAGCAGTTCCGACAGGGACCCCTGGGAGACCCAGTACTTC.

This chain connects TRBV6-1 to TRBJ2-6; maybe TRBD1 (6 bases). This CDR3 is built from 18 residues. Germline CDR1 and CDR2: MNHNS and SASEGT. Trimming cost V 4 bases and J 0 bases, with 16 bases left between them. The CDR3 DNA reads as TGTGCCAGCAGTGGGAGAACAGGGAAACACTCTGGGGCCAACGTCCTGACTTTC. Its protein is CASSGRTGKHSGANVLTF.

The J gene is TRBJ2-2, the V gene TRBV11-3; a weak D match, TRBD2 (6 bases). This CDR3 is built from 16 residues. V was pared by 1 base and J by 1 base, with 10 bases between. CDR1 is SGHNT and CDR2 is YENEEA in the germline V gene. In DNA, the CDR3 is TGTGCCAGCAGCTTAGGACTAGAAGGGAACACCGGGGAGCTGTTTTTT. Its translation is CASSLGLEGNTGELFF.

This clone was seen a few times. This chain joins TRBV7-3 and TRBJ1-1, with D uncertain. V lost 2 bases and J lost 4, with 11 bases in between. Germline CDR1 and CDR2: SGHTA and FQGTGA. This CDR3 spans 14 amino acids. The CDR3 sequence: CASSLLPSGTEAFF. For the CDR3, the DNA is TGTGCCAGCAGCTTATTGCCTTCCGGCACTGAAGCTTTCTTT.

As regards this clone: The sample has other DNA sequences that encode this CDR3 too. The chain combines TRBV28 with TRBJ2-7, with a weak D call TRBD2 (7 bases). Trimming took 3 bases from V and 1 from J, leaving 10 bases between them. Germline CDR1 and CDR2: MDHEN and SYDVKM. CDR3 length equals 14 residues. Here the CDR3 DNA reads TGTGCCAGCAGTTTCAGGGGAGGGTCCTACGAGCAGTACTTC. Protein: CASSFRGGSYEQYF.

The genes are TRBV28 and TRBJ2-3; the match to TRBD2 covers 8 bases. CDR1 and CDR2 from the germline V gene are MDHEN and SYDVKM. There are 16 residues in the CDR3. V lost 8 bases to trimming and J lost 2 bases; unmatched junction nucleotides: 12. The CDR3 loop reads CASRTGSGVLTDTQYF. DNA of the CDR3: TGTGCCAGCCGTACCGGTAGCGGGGTTCTCACAGATACGCAGTATTTT.

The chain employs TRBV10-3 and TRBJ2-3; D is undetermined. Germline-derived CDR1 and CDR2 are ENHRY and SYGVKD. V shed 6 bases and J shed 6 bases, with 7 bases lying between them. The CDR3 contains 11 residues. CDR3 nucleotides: TGTGCCATCAGGAGAGAGGATACGCAGTATTTT. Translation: CAIRREDTQYF.

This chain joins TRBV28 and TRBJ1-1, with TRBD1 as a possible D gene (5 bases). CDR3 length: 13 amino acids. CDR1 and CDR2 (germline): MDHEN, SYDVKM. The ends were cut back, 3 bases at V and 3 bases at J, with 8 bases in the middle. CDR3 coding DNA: TGTGCCAGCAGTTTCACGGGGGACACTGAAGCTTTCTTT. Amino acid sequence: CASSFTGDTEAFF.

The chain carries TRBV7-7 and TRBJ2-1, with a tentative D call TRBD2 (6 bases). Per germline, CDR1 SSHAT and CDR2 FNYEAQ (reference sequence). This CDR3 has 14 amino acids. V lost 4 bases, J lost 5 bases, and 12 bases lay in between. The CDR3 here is CASSSRLADNEQFF. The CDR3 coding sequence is TGTGCCAGCAGCTCTCGTTTAGCGGACAATGAGCAGTTCTTC.

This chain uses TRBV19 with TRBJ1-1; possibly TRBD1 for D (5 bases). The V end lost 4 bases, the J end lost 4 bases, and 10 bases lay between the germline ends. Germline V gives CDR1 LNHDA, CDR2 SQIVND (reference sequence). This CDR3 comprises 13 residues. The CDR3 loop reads CASSTRVVTEAFF. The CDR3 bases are TGTGCCAGTAGTACCAGGGTTGTCACTGAAGCTTTCTTT.

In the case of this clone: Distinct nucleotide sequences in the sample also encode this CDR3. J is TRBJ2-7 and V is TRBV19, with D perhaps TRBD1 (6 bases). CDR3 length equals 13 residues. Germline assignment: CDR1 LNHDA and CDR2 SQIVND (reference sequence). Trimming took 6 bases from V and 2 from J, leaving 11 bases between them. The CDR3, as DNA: TGTGCCAGTAGGGCCACAGGGACCTACGAGCAGTACTTC. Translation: CASRATGTYEQYF. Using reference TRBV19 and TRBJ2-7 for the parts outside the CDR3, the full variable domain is DGGITQSPKYLFRKEGQNVTLSCEQNLNHDAMYWYRQDPGQGLRLIYYSQIVNDFQKGDIAEGYSVSREKKESFPLTVTSAQKNPTAFYLCASRATGTYEQYFGPGTRLTVT.

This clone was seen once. The DNA for the CDR3 is TGTGCCAGCTCACAACCAGGGGGGGGCGAGCAGTACTTC. This encodes CASSQPGGGEQYF. The V and J genes are TRBV18 and TRBJ2-7; D tentatively fits TRBD1 or TRBD2 (7 bases each). Germline CDR1 KGHSH, CDR2 LQKENI. The CDR3 extends over 13 amino acids. Between the trimmed V and J ends, which lost 4 bases and 6 bases, there was a span of 13 bases.

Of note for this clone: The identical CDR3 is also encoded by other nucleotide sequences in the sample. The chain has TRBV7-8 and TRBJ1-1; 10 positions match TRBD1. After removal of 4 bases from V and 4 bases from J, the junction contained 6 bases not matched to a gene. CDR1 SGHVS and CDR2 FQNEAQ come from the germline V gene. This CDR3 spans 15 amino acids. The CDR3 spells CASSWTGGVGTEAFF. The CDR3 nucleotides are TGTGCCAGCAGCTGGACAGGGGGAGTGGGCACTGAAGCTTTCTTT.

The CDR3 nucleotides read TGTGCTAGTGGTTTGGTACGAAGTAGAGCGGGAGACTACGAGCAGTACTTC. This sequence encodes CASGLVRSRAGDYEQYF. The V call is TRBV12-5, the J call TRBJ2-7; 8 bases are shared with TRBD2. Germline V CDR1 and CDR2: LGHNT, FRNRAP. There are 17 residues in the CDR3. J gave up 3 bases and V 0 bases, and 10 bases lay outside the gene matches.

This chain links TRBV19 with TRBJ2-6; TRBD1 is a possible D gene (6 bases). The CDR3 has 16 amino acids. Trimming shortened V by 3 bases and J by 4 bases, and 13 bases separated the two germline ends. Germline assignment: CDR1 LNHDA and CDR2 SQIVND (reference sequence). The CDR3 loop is CASSISGARGANVLTF. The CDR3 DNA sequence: TGTGCCAGTAGTATTTCAGGGGCGCGGGGGGCCAACGTCCTGACTTTC.

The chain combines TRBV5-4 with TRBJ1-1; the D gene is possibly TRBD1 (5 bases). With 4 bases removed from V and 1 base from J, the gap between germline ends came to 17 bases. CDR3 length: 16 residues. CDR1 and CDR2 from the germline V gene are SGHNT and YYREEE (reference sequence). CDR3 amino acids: CASSRDAPGENTEAFF. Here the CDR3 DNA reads TGTGCCAGCAGCCGGGACGCCCCTGGGGAGAACACTGAAGCTTTCTTT.

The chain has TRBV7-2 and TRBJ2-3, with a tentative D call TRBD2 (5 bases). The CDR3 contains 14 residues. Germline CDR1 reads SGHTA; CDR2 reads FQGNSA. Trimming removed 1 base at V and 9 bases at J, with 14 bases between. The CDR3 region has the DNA TGTGCCAGCAGCTTAGTAGACGGCCCGGGGACGCAGTATTTT. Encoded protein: CASSLVDGPGTQYF.

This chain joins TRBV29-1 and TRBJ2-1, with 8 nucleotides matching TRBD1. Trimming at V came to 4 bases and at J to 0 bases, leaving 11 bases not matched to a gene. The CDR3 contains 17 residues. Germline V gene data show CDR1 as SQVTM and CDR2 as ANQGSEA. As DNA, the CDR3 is TGCAGCGTTGGAGGACAGGGAGGAGGGAGCTCCTACAATGAGCAGTTCTTC. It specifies CSVGGQGGGSSYNEQFF.